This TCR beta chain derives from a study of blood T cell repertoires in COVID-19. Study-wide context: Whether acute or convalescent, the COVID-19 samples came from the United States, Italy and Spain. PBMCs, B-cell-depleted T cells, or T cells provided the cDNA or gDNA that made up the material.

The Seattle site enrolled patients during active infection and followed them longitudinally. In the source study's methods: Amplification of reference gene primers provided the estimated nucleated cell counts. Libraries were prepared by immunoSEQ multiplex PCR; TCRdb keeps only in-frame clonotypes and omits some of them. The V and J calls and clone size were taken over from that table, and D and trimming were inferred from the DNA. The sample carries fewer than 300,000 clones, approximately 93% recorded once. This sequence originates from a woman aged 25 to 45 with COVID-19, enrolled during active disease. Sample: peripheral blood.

The CDR3 reads CASNGGGETQYF. CDR3 DNA: TGTGCCAGCAATGGGGGGGGAGAGACCCAGTACTTC. This sequence joins TRBV3-1 (or the pseudogene TRBV3-2) and TRBJ2-5, with TRBD2 matching 7 bases. The CDR3 has 12 residues. V gave up 7 bases and J gave up 4 bases; unmatched junction bases: 3. The germline V gene has CDR1 LGHDT and CDR2 YNNKEL (reference sequence).